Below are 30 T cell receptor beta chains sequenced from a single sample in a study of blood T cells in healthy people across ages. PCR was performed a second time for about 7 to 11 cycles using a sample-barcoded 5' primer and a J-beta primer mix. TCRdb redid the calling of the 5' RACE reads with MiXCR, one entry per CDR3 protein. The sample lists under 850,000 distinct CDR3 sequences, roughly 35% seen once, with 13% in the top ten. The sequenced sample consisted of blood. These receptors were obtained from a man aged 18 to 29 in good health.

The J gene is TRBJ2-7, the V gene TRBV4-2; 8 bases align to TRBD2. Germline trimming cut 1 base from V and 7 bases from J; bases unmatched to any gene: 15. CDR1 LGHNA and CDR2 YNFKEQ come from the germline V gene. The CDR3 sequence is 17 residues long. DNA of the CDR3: TGTGCCAGCAGCCAAGGCATTGGTAGCGGGGCCTACAATGAGCAGTACTTC. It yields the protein CASSQGIGSGAYNEQYF.

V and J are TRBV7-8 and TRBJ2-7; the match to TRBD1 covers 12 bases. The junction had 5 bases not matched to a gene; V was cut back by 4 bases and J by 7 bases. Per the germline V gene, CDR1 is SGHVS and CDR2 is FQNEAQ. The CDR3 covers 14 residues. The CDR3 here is CASSSGQGAREQYF. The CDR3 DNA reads TGTGCCAGCAGCTCGGGACAGGGGGCGAGGGAGCAGTACTTC. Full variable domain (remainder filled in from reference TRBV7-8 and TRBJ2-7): GAGVSQSPRYKVAKRGQDVALRCDPISGHVSLFWYQQALGQGPEFLTYFQNEAQLDKSGLPSDRFFAERPEGSVSTLKIQRTQQEDSAVYLCASSSGQGAREQYFGPGTRLTVT.

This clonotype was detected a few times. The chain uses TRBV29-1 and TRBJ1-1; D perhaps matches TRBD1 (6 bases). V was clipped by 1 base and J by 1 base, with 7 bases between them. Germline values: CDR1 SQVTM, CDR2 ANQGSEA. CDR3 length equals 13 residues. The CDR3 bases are TGCAGCGTTGAAGGCAGGGGGAACACTGAAGCTTTCTTT. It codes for CSVEGRGNTEAFF.

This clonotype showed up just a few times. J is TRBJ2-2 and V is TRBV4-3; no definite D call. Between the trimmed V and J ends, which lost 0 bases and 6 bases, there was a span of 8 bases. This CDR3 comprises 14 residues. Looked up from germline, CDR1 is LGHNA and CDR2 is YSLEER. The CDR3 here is CASSQEKGPGELFF. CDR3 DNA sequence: TGCGCCAGCAGCCAAGAGAAAGGTCCCGGGGAGCTGTTTTTT.

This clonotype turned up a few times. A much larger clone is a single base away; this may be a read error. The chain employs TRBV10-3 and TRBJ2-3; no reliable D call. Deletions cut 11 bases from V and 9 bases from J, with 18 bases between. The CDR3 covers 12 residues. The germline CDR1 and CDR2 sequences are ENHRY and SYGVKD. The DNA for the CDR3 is TGTGCCGCCGCCGTAGAACGTTGGACGCAGTATTTT. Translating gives CAAAVERWTQYF.

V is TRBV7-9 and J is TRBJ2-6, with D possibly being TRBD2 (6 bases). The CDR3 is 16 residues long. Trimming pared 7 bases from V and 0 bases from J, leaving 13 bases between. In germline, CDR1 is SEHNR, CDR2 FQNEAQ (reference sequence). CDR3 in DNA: TGTGCCAGCACCCAGCCGGGACTCTCTGGGGCCAACGTCCTGACTTTC. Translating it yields CASTQPGLSGANVLTF.

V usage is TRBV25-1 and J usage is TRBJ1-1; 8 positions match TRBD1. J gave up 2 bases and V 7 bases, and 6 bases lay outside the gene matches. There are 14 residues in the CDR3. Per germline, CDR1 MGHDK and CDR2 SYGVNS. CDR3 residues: CASTTQGENTEAFF. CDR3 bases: TGTGCCAGCACAACACAGGGGGAAAACACTGAAGCTTTCTTT.

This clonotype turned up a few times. The CDR3 DNA is TGCGCCAGCTCACGGGGACACTATAATTCACCCCTCCACTTT. Its protein product is CASSRGHYNSPLHF. The rearrangement links TRBV4-1 to TRBJ1-6, with a possible D match to TRBD1 (6 bases). The germline CDR1 and CDR2 sequences are MGHRA and YSYEKL. Deletions cut 8 bases from V and 3 bases from J, with 11 bases between. This CDR3 spans 14 amino acids.

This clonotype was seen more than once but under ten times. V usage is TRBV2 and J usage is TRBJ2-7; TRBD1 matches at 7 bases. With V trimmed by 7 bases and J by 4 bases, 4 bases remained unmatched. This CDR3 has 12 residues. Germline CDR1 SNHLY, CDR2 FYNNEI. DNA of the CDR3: TGTGCCAGCATGACAGGGAATTACGAGCAGTACTTC. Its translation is CASMTGNYEQYF.

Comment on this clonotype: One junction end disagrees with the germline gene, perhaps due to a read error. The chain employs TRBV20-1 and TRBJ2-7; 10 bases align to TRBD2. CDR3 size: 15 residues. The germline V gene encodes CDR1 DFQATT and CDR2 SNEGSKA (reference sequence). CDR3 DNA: TGCAGTGCCCCTCCTAGCGGGGGATTTTCCTGCGAGCAGTACTTC. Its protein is CSAPPSGGFSCEQYF.

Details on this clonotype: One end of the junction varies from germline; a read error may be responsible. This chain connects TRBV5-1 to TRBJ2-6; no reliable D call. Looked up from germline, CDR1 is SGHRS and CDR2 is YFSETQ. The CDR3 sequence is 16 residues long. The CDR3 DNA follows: TGCGCCAGCAGCTTGGAAATTGGATCTGAGGCCAACGTCCTGACTTTC. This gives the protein CASSLEIGSEANVLTF.

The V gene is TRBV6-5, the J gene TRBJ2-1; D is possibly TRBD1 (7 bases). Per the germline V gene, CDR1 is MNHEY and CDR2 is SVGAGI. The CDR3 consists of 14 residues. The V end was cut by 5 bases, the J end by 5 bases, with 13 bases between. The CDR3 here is CASSGSGGNNEQFF. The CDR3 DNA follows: TGTGCCAGCAGTGGCTCAGGGGGGAACAATGAGCAGTTCTTC.

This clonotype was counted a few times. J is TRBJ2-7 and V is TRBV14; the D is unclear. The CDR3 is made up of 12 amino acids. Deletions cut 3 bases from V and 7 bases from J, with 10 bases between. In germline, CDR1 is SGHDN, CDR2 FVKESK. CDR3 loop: CASSHGASEQYF. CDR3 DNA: TGTGCCAGCAGCCATGGCGCCTCTGAGCAGTACTTC.

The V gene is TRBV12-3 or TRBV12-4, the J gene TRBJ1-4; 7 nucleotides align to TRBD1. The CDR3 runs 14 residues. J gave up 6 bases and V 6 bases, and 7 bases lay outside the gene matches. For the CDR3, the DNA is TGTGCCAGCAGCCCACAGGGGTTACATGAAAAACTGTTTTTT. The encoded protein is CASSPQGLHEKLFF.

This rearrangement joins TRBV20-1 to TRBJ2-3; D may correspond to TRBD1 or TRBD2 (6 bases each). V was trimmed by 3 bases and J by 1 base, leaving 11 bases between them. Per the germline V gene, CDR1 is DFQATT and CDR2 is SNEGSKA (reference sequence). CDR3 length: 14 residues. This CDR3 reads CSASGGPGTDTQYF. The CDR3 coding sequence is TGCAGTGCTAGCGGGGGCCCGGGCACAGATACGCAGTATTTT.

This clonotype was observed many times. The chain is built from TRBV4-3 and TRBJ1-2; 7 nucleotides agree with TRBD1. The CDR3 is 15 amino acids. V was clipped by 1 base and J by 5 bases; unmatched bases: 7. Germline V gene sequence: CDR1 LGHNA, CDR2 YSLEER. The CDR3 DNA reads TGCGCCAGCAGCCAAGGGGACAGTCCTTTTTATGGCTACACCTTC. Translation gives CASSQGDSPFYGYTF.

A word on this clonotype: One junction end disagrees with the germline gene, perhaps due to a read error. CDR3: CASGQGQGLSYGYTF. CDR3 nucleotides: TGTGCCAGCGGCCAAGGACAGGGACTATCCTATGGCTACACCTTC. The chain carries TRBV3-1 and TRBJ1-2; 8 bases line up with TRBD1. Germline values: CDR1 LGHDT, CDR2 YNNKEL (reference sequence). There are 15 residues in the CDR3.

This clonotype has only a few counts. CDR3 nucleotides: TGTGCCAGCAGCTTAGCTTTGGGGACAGTCCGCGACTATGGCTACACCTTC. Amino acid sequence: CASSLALGTVRDYGYTF. The chain has TRBV7-2 and TRBJ1-2; 7 bases are a match to TRBD1. The V segment lost 0 bases and the J segment 3 bases; nucleotides outside the gene matches: 10. The CDR3 is made up of 17 amino acids. Germline CDR1 is SGHTA and CDR2 is FQGNSA.

CDR3 sequence: CASSLSGAVSYNEQFF. CDR3 DNA sequence: TGCGCCAGCAGCTTGTCTGGGGCGGTATCCTACAATGAGCAGTTCTTC. V gene TRBV5-1 combines with J gene TRBJ2-1; a weak D match, TRBD1 (5 bases). V dropped 1 base and J dropped 1 base, with 12 bases sitting between them. The germline V gene has CDR1 SGHRS and CDR2 YFSETQ. This CDR3 has 16 residues.

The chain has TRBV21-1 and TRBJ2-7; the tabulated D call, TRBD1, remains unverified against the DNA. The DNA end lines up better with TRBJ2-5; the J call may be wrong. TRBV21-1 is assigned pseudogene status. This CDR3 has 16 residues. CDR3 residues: CASSTVGRGHRETQYF. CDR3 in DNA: TGTGCCAGCAGTACCGTGGGCAGGGGCCACCGGGAGACCCAGTACTTC.

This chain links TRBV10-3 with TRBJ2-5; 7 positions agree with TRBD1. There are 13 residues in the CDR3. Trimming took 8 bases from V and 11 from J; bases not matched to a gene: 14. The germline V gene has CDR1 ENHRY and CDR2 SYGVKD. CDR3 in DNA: TGTGCCATCCTAAGACAGGGCTCCAATGAGCAGTACTTC. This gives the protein CAILRQGSNEQYF.

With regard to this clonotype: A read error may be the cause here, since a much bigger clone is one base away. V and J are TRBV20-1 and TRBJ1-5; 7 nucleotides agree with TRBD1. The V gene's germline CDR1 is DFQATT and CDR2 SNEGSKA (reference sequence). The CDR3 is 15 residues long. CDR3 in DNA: TGCAATGCTAGAGTTCCAGGGGACAGTAATCAGCCCCAGCATTTT. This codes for CNARVPGDSNQPQHF.

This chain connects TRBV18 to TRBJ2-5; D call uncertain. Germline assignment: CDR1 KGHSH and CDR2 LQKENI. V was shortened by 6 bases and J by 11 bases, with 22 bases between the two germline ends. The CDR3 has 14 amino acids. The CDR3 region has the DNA TGTGCCAGCTCTTCTTCCCAGTTTGAATTGGAGCAGTACTTC. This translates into CASSSSQFELEQYF.

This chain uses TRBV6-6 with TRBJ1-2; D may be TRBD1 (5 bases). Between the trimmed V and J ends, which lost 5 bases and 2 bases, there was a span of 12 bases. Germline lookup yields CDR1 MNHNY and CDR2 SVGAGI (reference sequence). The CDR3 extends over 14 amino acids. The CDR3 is CASSPPGGNYGYTF. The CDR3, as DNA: TGTGCCAGCAGTCCCCCGGGGGGGAACTATGGCTACACCTTC.

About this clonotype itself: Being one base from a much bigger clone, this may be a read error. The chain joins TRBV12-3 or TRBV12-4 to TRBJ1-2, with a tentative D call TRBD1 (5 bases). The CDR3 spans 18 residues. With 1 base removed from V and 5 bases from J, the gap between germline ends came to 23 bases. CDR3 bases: TGTGCCAGCAGTTTAGGGCAGTGGACACTCTTGTTACGGTATGGCTACACCTTC. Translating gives CASSLGQWTLLLRYGYTF.

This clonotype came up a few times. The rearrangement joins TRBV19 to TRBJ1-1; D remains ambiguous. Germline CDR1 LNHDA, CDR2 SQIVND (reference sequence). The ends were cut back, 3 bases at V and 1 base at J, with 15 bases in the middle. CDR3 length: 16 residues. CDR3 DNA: TGTGCCAGTAGTATTAGTTTAGGGCAGTCGAACACTGAAGCTTTCTTT. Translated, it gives CASSISLGQSNTEAFF.

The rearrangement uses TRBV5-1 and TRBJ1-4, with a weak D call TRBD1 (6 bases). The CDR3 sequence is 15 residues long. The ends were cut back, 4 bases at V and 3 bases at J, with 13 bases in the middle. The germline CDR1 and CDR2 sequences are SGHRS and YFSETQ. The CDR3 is CASSLGRGANEKLFF. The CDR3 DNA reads TGCGCCAGCAGCCTAGGGAGGGGGGCTAATGAAAAACTGTTTTTT. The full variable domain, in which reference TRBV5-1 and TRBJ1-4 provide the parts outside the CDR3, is KAGVTQTPRYLIKTRGQQVTLSCSPISGHRSVSWYQQTPGQGLQFLFEYFSETQRNKGNFPGRFSGRQFSNSRSEMNVSTLELGDSALYLCASSLGRGANEKLFFGSGTQLSVL.

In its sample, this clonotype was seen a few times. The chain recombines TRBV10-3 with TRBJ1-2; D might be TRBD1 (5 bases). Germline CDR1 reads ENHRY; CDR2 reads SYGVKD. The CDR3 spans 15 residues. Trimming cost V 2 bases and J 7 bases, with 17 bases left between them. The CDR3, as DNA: TGTGCCATCAGTGAGGAAGGGGCCCGAGGGCTTGGCTACACCTTC. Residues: CAISEEGARGLGYTF.

This CDR3 reads CASSFDPSTGRDTEAFF. DNA for the CDR3: TGTGCCAGCAGCTTCGACCCCTCCACGGGGAGGGACACTGAAGCTTTCTTT. This chain uses TRBV7-8 with TRBJ1-1; D call uncertain. The germline V gene has CDR1 SGHVS and CDR2 FQNEAQ. The CDR3 extends over 17 amino acids. V lost 3 bases and J 3 bases, leaving 20 bases between the germline ends.

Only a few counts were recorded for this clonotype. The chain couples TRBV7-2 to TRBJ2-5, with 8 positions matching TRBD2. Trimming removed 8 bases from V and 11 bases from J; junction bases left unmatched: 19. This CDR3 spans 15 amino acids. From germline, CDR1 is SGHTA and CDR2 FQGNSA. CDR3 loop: CASGTAGAGGNEQYF. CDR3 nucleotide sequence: TGTGCCAGCGGAACAGCTGGGGCGGGGGGCAATGAGCAGTACTTC. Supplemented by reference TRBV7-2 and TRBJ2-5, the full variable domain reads GAGVSQSPSNKVTEKGKDVELRCDPISGHTALYWYRQSLGQGLEFLIYFQGNSAPDKSGLPSDRFSAERTGGSVSTLTIQRTQQEDSAVYLCASGTAGAGGNEQYFGPGTRLLVL.